Shown below are 10 T cell receptor beta chains from a single sample sequenced in a study of cytomegalovirus exposure and HLA in healthy donors. The PCR employed 60 Vbeta primers together with 13 Jbeta primers. The data were produced by immunoSEQ multiplex PCR, yet TCRdb's version contains in-frame clones alone and is incomplete. The data hold about 150,000 clones, with over 60% observed a single time. The material sequenced was PBMCs. All receptors come from a man aged 35-49 years in good health and CMV-seropositive.

The gene calls are TRBV7-9 and TRBJ1-2, with D perhaps matching TRBD1 (5 bases). Deletions cut 4 bases from V and 6 bases from J, with 12 bases between. CDR1 is SEHNR, CDR2 FQNEAQ, per germline (reference sequence). The CDR3 totals 13 residues. In nucleotides, the CDR3 is TGTGCCAGCAGCTCCTGGGGGGAGGATGGCTACACCTTC. Encoded protein: CASSSWGEDGYTF.

This clone was seen a few times. The J gene is TRBJ2-1, the V gene TRBV19, with 7 bases aligning to TRBD2. There are 15 residues in the CDR3. Trimming at V came to 5 bases and at J to 4 bases, leaving 8 bases not matched to a gene. From germline, CDR1 is LNHDA and CDR2 SQIVND (reference sequence). DNA for the CDR3: TGTGCCAGTAGTGACCGGGACTATAATTACAATGAGCAGTTCTTC. This codes for CASSDRDYNYNEQFF.

The chain combines TRBV7-2 with TRBJ1-6, with 7 positions matching TRBD1. Trimming at V came to 4 bases and at J to 9 bases, leaving 6 bases not matched to a gene. The CDR3 length is 14 residues. Germline V gene data show CDR1 as SGHTA and CDR2 as FQGNSA. The CDR3 region has the DNA TGTGCCAGCAGCTCTCCCGGGACAGCTTCACCCCTCCACTTT. This translates into CASSSPGTASPLHF.

In this sample, this clone turned up a few times. The genes are TRBV5-4 and TRBJ2-5, with 9 bases fitting TRBD1. Trimming cost V 1 base and J 4 bases; bases outside gene matches: 14. This CDR3 is 18 amino acids long. Germline loops: CDR1 SGHNT, CDR2 YYREEE (reference sequence). The DNA of the CDR3 is TGTGCCAGCAGCTTGAGATTGGGGGGACAGGGAGGCGTAGAGACCCAGTACTTC. It yields the protein CASSLRLGGQGGVETQYF.

The rearrangement links TRBV5-1 to TRBJ1-2, with TRBD1 matching over 8 bases. V was pared by 0 bases and J by 6 bases, with 16 bases of the junction left unmatched. Germline assignment: CDR1 SGHRS and CDR2 YFSETQ. This CDR3 spans 18 amino acids. CDR3 in amino acids: CASSLAPGTGRKRDGYTF. The CDR3 coding sequence is TGCGCCAGCAGCTTGGCCCCCGGGACAGGACGTAAGAGGGATGGCTACACCTTC.

The chain joins TRBV19 to TRBJ2-7; 13 positions agree with TRBD2. This CDR3 region has 15 residues. V dropped 10 bases and J dropped 2; count of bases not matched to a gene: 8. Per the germline V gene, CDR1 is LNHDA and CDR2 is SQIVND (reference sequence). This CDR3 is CAIYGLAGVPYEQYF. The CDR3 nucleotides read TGTGCCATTTACGGACTAGCGGGAGTCCCCTACGAGCAGTACTTC.

The chain carries TRBV5-6 and TRBJ2-1; 11 bases align to TRBD2. With V trimmed by 0 bases and J by 8 bases, 4 bases remained unmatched. Germline assignment: CDR1 SGHDT and CDR2 YYEEEE. This CDR3 spans 15 amino acids. In nucleotides, the CDR3 is TGTGCCAGCAGCTTGGGGGTAGCGGGGGGGGATGAGCAGTTCTTC. It specifies CASSLGVAGGDEQFF.

The chain employs TRBV7-3 and TRBJ2-2; 7 nucleotides line up with TRBD1. In germline, CDR1 is SGHTA, CDR2 FQGTGA. V was pared by 4 bases and J by 6 bases, with 2 bases of the junction left unmatched. The CDR3 has 13 residues. This chain's CDR3 is CASSSTGPGELFF. CDR3 DNA: TGTGCCAGCAGCTCGACAGGGCCCGGGGAGCTGTTTTTT.

This rearrangement joins TRBV5-3 to TRBJ2-5, with no clear D. TRBV5-3 is annotated as an ORF whose role is uncertain. Trimming pared 9 bases from V and 7 bases from J, leaving 13 bases between. CDR3 length: 11 residues. CDR3: CAKKVTGTQYF. The CDR3 DNA follows: TGTGCCAAAAAAGTAACGGGGACCCAGTACTTC.

Regarding this clone: The same CDR3 also results from other DNA sequences found in this sample. This sequence joins TRBV11-2 and TRBJ2-3; D unresolved. Trimming removed 5 bases at V and 0 bases at J, with 3 bases between. CDR3 length: 12 residues. The germline CDR1 and CDR2 sequences are SGHAT and FQNNGV. CDR3 sequence: CASSPSTDTQYF. The DNA of the CDR3 is TGTGCCAGCAGCCCAAGCACAGATACGCAGTATTTT.